These 26 T cell receptor beta chains came from one sample sequenced in a study of CXCR3-negative and CXCR3-positive naive CD8 T cells. Study-wide results and caveats: CXCR3-positive naive cells had TRB CDR3s that were more hydrophobic than CXCR3-negative naive cells had.

The study made its TRB cDNA libraries by 5' RACE, adding UMI labels. From the 5' RACE reads, TCRdb lists one entry per CDR3 protein and no DNA. The sample holds some 60,000 distinct CDR3 sequences. These TCRs are of unknown antigen specificity. Sequencing was done on a sample of naive CXCR3+ CD8+ T cells from blood. Subset defined: CD45RO-CCR7+CD27+CD95- naive CD8+ T cells expressing CXCR3 (TNR3+). All receptors come from a human donor in good health. Some clones in this sample may be carry-over from other donors' samples.

This chain links TRBV27 with TRBJ1-5; TCRdb proposes TRBD1, but this gene call is untestable without DNA. This CDR3 is 13 amino acids long. CDR1 and CDR2 (germline): MNHEY, SMNVEV (reference sequence). This chain's CDR3 is CASTLGVGQPQHF.

The rearrangement links TRBV4-2 to TRBJ2-7; TCRdb reports TRBD1, a call that lacks DNA to check it against. The CDR3 has 15 residues. Germline V gives CDR1 LGHNA, CDR2 YNFKEQ. The CDR3 protein is CASSQGTGQTYVEYF.

The V call is TRBV20-1, the J call TRBJ2-1; the TCRdb call, TRBD2, lacks DNA for checking. The CDR3 runs 15 residues. Germline V gene data show CDR1 as DFQATT and CDR2 as SNEGSKA (reference sequence). CDR3 region: CSAKGLAGDYNEQFF.

The chain is built from TRBV7-9 and TRBJ1-2. The length of the CDR3 is 13 residues. The germline V gene encodes CDR1 SEHNR and CDR2 FQNEAQ (reference sequence). The CDR3 loop reads CASSLPEGNGYTF.

V gene TRBV7-9 combines with J gene TRBJ2-7. Germline values: CDR1 SEHNR, CDR2 FQNEAQ (reference sequence). There are 12 residues in the CDR3. CDR3 region: CASSLGLGEQYF.

The chain carries TRBV12-3 or TRBV12-4 and TRBJ2-7; TCRdb names TRBD1, which stays unverified in the absence of DNA. This CDR3 contains 15 residues. The CDR3 region is CASSPTDRESYEQYF.

The chain carries TRBV12-3 or TRBV12-4 and TRBJ2-7; TCRdb's D gene call, TRBD1, goes unchecked for lack of DNA. This CDR3 contains 15 residues. The CDR3 here is CASSPAGGFSYEQYF.

The chain's CDR3 is CASSPGHQILGYTF. The V gene is TRBV28, the J gene TRBJ1-2; no DNA is available, so the TRBD1 call from TCRdb remains unchecked. From germline, CDR1 is MDHEN and CDR2 SYDVKM. CDR3 length: 14 residues.

J is TRBJ2-7 and V is TRBV4-3; the TRBD1 assignment by TCRdb is unverifiable without DNA. Germline lookup yields CDR1 LGHNA and CDR2 YSLEER. The CDR3 runs 14 residues. The CDR3 reads CASSQDFPAYEQYF.

J is TRBJ1-6 and V is TRBV28. CDR1 and CDR2 (germline): MDHEN, SYDVKM. This CDR3 spans 14 amino acids. CDR3 residues: CASSLVTKGTPLHF. The variable domain in full, with the rest retrieved from reference TRBV28 and TRBJ1-6, is DVKVTQSSRYLVKRTGEKVFLECVQDMDHENMFWYRQDPGLGLRLIYFSYDVKMKEKGDIPEGYSVSREKKERFSLILESASTNQTSMYLCASSLVTKGTPLHFGNGTRLTVT.

The chain couples TRBV4-3 to TRBJ1-1; TCRdb proposes TRBD1, but this gene call is untestable without DNA. This CDR3 comprises 16 residues. Germline V lookup: CDR1 LGHNA, CDR2 YSLEER. This chain's CDR3 is CASSHTDRAANTEAFF.

The V and J genes are TRBV27 and TRBJ2-1; TCRdb outputs TRBD2, but without DNA this stays unchecked. In germline, CDR1 is MNHEY, CDR2 SMNVEV (reference sequence). The CDR3 loop spans 17 amino acids. The CDR3 spells CASSPALAPGFYNEQFF.

This chain links TRBV6-6 with TRBJ2-2; TCRdb selects TRBD2, and the lack of DNA leaves this call unchecked. The CDR3 is 16 amino acids. The germline gives CDR1 MNHNY, CDR2 SVGAGI (reference sequence). The CDR3 sequence is CASSLAQVEGPRELFF.

The chain has TRBV10-1 and TRBJ1-1. This CDR3 region has 14 residues. CDR1 is WNHNN and CDR2 is SYGVQD in the germline V gene (reference sequence). CDR3 region: CASSEREGSDEAFF.

This chain joins TRBV6-4 and TRBJ2-2; TCRdb's D call of TRBD2 is untestable without DNA. CDR3 length: 13 amino acids. CDR1 is MRHNA and CDR2 is SNTAGT in the germline V gene. CDR3 sequence reads: CASPTSYTGELFF.

V gene TRBV11-2 combines with J gene TRBJ2-2. From germline, CDR1 is SGHAT and CDR2 FQNNGV. The CDR3 length is 15 residues. CDR3 sequence: CASSLCDSNTGELFF.

The chain recombines TRBV6-4 with TRBJ2-1; the TRBD2 assignment by TCRdb is unverifiable without DNA. The CDR3 has 15 residues. CDR1 is MRHNA, CDR2 SNTAGT, per germline. The CDR3: CASSELAGSYNEQFF.

The chain carries TRBV13 and TRBJ2-3; absent DNA, TCRdb's TRBD2 call cannot be checked. CDR3 length: 19 amino acids. Germline-derived CDR1 and CDR2 are PRHDT and FYEKMQ (reference sequence). This chain's CDR3 is CASSLVGTSGSLSPDTQYF.

The chain joins TRBV11-2 to TRBJ2-7; no DNA is available, so the TRBD2 call from TCRdb remains unchecked. There are 14 residues in the CDR3. Germline CDR1 reads SGHAT; CDR2 reads FQNNGV. CDR3 amino acids: CASSLDGPSGEQYF.

The chain's CDR3 is CSAGGTGTVGEQFF. V gene TRBV29-1 combines with J gene TRBJ2-1; TCRdb gives TRBD1 as the D gene, but with no DNA this cannot be confirmed. CDR1 is SQVTM, CDR2 ANQGSEA, per germline. The CDR3 length is 14 residues.

CDR3 residues: CASSPSGDIYEQYF. The V gene is TRBV14, the J gene TRBJ2-7; the TCRdb call, TRBD1, lacks DNA for checking. This CDR3 contains 14 residues. CDR1 and CDR2 from the germline V gene are SGHDN and FVKESK.

The chain uses TRBV14 and TRBJ2-7. There are 16 residues in the CDR3. Germline V lookup: CDR1 SGHDN, CDR2 FVKESK. The CDR3 loop is CASSQVELRQNYEQYF.

The chain employs TRBV28 and TRBJ1-4. The CDR3 contains 14 residues. The V gene's germline CDR1 is MDHEN and CDR2 SYDVKM. The CDR3 sequence: CASRPDINNEKLFF.

This chain connects TRBV9 to TRBJ2-3; TCRdb's D call, TRBD1, is unchecked because there is no DNA. CDR1 and CDR2 from the germline V gene are SGDLS and YYNGEE. The CDR3 is made up of 13 amino acids. The CDR3 loop is CASGSGGVDTQYF. Drawing the rest from reference TRBV9 and TRBJ2-3, the complete variable domain is DSGVTQTPKHLITATGQRVTLRCSPRSGDLSVYWYQQSLDQGLQFLIQYYNGEERAKGNILERFSAQQFPDLHSELNLSSLELGDSALYFCASGSGGVDTQYFGPGTRLTVL.

The rearrangement joins TRBV4-1 to TRBJ2-6. The CDR3 sequence is 18 residues long. Germline-derived CDR1 and CDR2 are MGHRA and YSYEKL. The CDR3 region is CASSTRSQRSSGANVLTF.

The chain links TRBV15 to TRBJ2-1; TCRdb lists TRBD1, though no DNA is available to test this call. The germline V gene encodes CDR1 LNHNV and CDR2 YYDKDF (reference sequence). CDR3 length: 12 amino acids. The CDR3 loop reads CATSPQGNEQFF. The full variable domain, completed using reference TRBV15 and TRBJ2-1, is DAMVIQNPRYQVTQFGKPVTLSCSQTLNHNVMYWYQQKSSQAPKLLFHYYDKDFNNEADTPDNFQSRRPNTSFCFLDIRSPGLGDTAMYLCATSPQGNEQFFGPGTRLTVL.